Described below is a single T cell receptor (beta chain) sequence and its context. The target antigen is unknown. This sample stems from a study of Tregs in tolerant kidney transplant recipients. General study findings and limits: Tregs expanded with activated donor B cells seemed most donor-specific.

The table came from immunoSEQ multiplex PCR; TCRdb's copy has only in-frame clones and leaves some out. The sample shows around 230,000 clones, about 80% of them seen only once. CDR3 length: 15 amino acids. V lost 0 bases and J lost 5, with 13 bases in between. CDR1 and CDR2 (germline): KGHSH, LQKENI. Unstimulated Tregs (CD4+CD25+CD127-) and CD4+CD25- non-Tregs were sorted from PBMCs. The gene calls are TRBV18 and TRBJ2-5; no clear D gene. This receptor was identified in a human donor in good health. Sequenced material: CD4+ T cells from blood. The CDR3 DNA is TGTGCCAGCTCACCACCGCGCGCGGCCTCGGAGACCCAGTACTTC. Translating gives CASSPPRAASETQYF. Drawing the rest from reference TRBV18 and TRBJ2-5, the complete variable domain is NAGVMQNPRHLVRRRGQEARLRCSPMKGHSHVYWYRQLPEEGLKFMVYLQKENIIDESGMPKERFSAEFPKEGPSILRIQQVVRGDSAAYFCASSPPRAASETQYFGPGTRLLVL.